These T cell receptor beta chains were read from a single sample in a study of T cells after yellow fever vaccination. MiXCR was run by TCRdb on the 5' RACE reads, yielding one entry per CDR3 protein. The table has about 310,000 distinct CDR3 sequences, around 3.9% seen once. The material was PBMCs, obtained on the day of the yellow fever booster vaccination. The receptors come from a man between 18 and 35 years old who received the YFV17D yellow fever vaccine. Both conserved end residues are part of each CDR3. The D gene is left open where the match is weak. The size field is filled for only some rows; it gives once, few, many or a size class.

TRBD1	TRBV6-5	.	TRBJ2-5	CASSYSRRGRWETQYF	TGTGCCAGCAGTTACTCTAGAAGGGGGCGTTGGGAGACCCAGTACTTC
TRBD1	TRBV20-1	many	TRBJ2-1	CSAPDRGNEQFF	TGCAGTGCTCCTGACAGGGGCAATGAGCAGTTCTTC
.	TRBV7-6	.	TRBJ2-5	CASSRTRLGETQYF	TGTGCCAGCAGCCGGACCCGGTTAGGAGAGACCCAGTACTTC
.	TRBV10-1	many	TRBJ2-5	CASSESTPASYQETQYF	TGCGCCAGCAGTGAGTCGACTCCGGCCAGCTACCAAGAGACCCAGTACTTC
.	TRBV20-1	many	TRBJ1-2	CSARESRAGRTGYTF	TGCAGTGCTAGAGAGAGCAGGGCGGGGAGGACCGGCTACACCTTC
.	TRBV6-5	few	TRBJ2-1	CASSYVRGDEQFF	TGTGCCAGCAGTTACGTCAGGGGAGATGAGCAGTTCTTC
.	TRBV4-1	many	TRBJ2-7	CASSQDSRESIYEQYF	TGCGCCAGCAGCCAAGATTCGCGGGAATCGATCTACGAGCAGTACTTC
TRBD2	TRBV5-1	many	TRBJ2-3	CASSLDPSGNTDTQYF	TGCGCCAGCAGCTTGGACCCTAGCGGGAACACAGATACGCAGTATTTT
.	TRBV7-9	.	TRBJ2-3	CASSARQVTDTQYF	TGTGCCAGCAGCGCCCGACAGGTCACAGATACGCAGTATTTT
.	TRBV5-1	few	TRBJ2-5	CASSNREQETQYF	TGCGCCAGCAGCAACAGGGAACAAGAGACCCAGTACTTC
TRBD1	TRBV7-2	many	TRBJ1-1	CASSLGQANTEAFF	TGTGCCAGCAGCTTGGGACAGGCGAACACTGAAGCTTTCTTT
.	TRBV20-1	many	TRBJ1-1	CSARVGQRLAFF	TGCAGTGCTAGAGTTGGGCAGCGCCTCGCTTTCTTT
.	TRBV20-1	few	TRBJ2-3	CSARAYTDTQYF	TGCAGTGCTAGAGCTTACACAGATACGCAGTATTTT
.	TRBV19	.	TRBJ2-3	CASSKGGTDTQYF	TGTGCCAGTAGTAAGGGGGGCACAGATACGCAGTATTTT
TRBD1	TRBV7-2	many	TRBJ2-3	CASSKGAVDTQYF	TGTGCCAGCAGCAAGGGGGCAGTGGATACGCAGTATTTT
.	TRBV18	.	TRBJ1-1	CASSPPSIRGNTEAFF	TGTGCCAGCTCACCACCGTCGATCCGGGGAAACACTGAAGCTTTCTTT
TRBD1	TRBV7-8	many	TRBJ1-1	CASSLVDRGGTEAFF	TGTGCCAGCAGCTTAGTTGACAGGGGGGGGACTGAAGCTTTCTTT
.	TRBV7-7	many	TRBJ2-5	CASSLRRPRDEGSAETQYF	TGTGCTAGCAGCTTAAGACGTCCCCGGGACGAGGGCTCGGCGGAGACCCAGTACTTC
.	TRBV20-1	many	TRBJ2-7	CSARGGGGTYEQYF	TGCAGTGCTAGGGGCGGCGGAGGAACCTACGAGCAGTACTTC
.	TRBV5-1	.	TRBJ2-6	CASSSVVVSGTNVLTF	TGCGCCAGCAGCTCGGTGGTCGTCTCTGGGACCAACGTCCTGACTTTC
TRBD1	TRBV12-5	many	TRBJ2-1	CASGLRSGGSYNEQFF	TGTGCTAGTGGTTTGAGGTCAGGGGGCAGTTACAATGAGCAGTTCTTC
TRBD1	TRBV20-1	many	TRBJ2-5	CSASGTGGGQETQYF	TGCAGTGCTAGTGGGACAGGGGGCGGACAAGAGACCCAGTACTTC
.	TRBV11-2	many	TRBJ1-1	CASSPATEAFF	TGTGCCAGCAGCCCCGCCACTGAAGCTTTCTTT
TRBD2	TRBV19	many	TRBJ2-5	CASKLAGAETQYF	TGTGCCAGCAAACTAGCGGGGGCTGAGACCCAGTACTTC
TRBD1	TRBV7-3	.	TRBJ2-3	CASSLGNRGRTDTQYF	TGTGCCAGCAGCTTAGGAAACAGGGGTCGCACAGATACGCAGTATTTT
.	TRBV7-2	few	TRBJ1-2	CASSPRPGTNYGYTF	TGTGCCAGCAGCCCTAGGCCCGGGACCAACTATGGCTACACCTTC
.	TRBV7-9	few	TRBJ1-4	CASSLIRDEKLFF	TGTGCCAGCAGCTTAATTAGGGATGAAAAACTGTTTTTT
.	TRBV11-1	many	TRBJ2-3	CASLSSRGDTQYF	TGTGCCAGCTTATCCTCCAGGGGAGATACGCAGTATTTT
.	TRBV20-1	many	TRBJ1-6	CSAFPGLRGLNSPLHF	TGCAGTGCTTTCCCCGGGCTCCGAGGCCTAAATTCACCCCTCCACTTT
.	TRBV5-1	few	TRBJ2-2	CASSLAGGYVGELFF	TGCGCCAGCAGCTTGGCCGGAGGGTATGTCGGGGAGCTGTTTTTT
.	TRBV7-8	many	TRBJ2-1	CASSPWGGSYNEQFF	TGTGCCAGCAGCCCCTGGGGAGGCTCCTACAATGAGCAGTTCTTC
.	TRBV10-2	many	TRBJ2-1	CASREGNTLSEQFF	TGCGCCAGCAGGGAGGGTAATACCCTTAGTGAGCAGTTCTTC
.	TRBV23-1	.	TRBJ2-5	CASTPGGPQETQYF	TGCGCCAGCACCCCCGGGGGCCCTCAAGAGACCCAGTACTTC
TRBD2	TRBV20-1	many	TRBJ2-5	CSAKRDYSQETQYF	TGCAGTGCTAAGCGGGACTACTCCCAAGAGACCCAGTACTTC
.	TRBV5-5	many	TRBJ2-7	CASSLDPGPYEQYF	TGTGCCAGCAGCTTGGATCCAGGACCCTACGAGCAGTACTTC
.	TRBV6-5	.	TRBJ1-2	CASRPFVDYGYTF	TGTGCCAGCCGACCTTTCGTTGACTATGGCTACACCTTC
.	TRBV7-2	many	TRBJ2-7	CASTRPSSSYEQYF	TGTGCCAGCACGAGGCCGTCGAGCTCCTACGAGCAGTACTTC
.	TRBV4-1	many	TRBJ1-5	CASSQDGGAGQPQHF	TGCGCCAGCAGCCAAGATGGGGGGGCCGGTCAGCCCCAGCATTTT
TRBD1	TRBV7-2	many	TRBJ2-7	CASSLVQGAGEQYF	TGTGCCAGCAGCTTGGTACAGGGGGCCGGAGAGCAGTACTTC
TRBD1	TRBV6-2/TRBV6-3	.	TRBJ1-5	CASSHPGQGFQPQHF	TGTGCCAGCAGTCATCCGGGACAGGGATTTCAGCCCCAGCATTTT
.	TRBV5-5	many	TRBJ2-3	CASSPHPGTVPSTDTQYF	TGTGCCAGCAGCCCCCACCCGGGGACTGTACCATCCACAGATACGCAGTATTTT
.	TRBV5-1	many	TRBJ1-4	CASSLGQGLTGEKLFF	TGCGCCAGCAGCTTAGGGCAGGGATTGACCGGTGAAAAACTGTTTTTT
.	TRBV7-9	many	TRBJ2-2	CASRQSNTGELFF	TGTGCCAGCAGGCAATCGAACACCGGGGAGCTGTTTTTT
.	TRBV18	many	TRBJ2-5	CASSQQETQYF	TGTGCCAGCTCGCAGCAAGAGACCCAGTACTTC
TRBD2	TRBV15	few	TRBJ2-5	CATSGTSGGAETQYF	TGTGCCACCAGCGGAACTAGCGGGGGGGCAGAGACCCAGTACTTC
.	TRBV7-9	few	TRBJ1-6	CASSSDSTGSPLHF	TGTGCCAGCAGCTCGGACAGTACCGGATCACCCCTCCACTTT
.	TRBV6-5	.	TRBJ1-1	CASSYYSSGGTEAFF	TGTGCCAGCAGTTACTACTCATCGGGGGGCACTGAAGCTTTCTTT
.	TRBV18	.	TRBJ1-4	CASSPDGATNEKLFF	TGTGCCAGCTCGCCGGACGGGGCAACTAATGAAAAACTGTTTTTT
TRBD1	TRBV4-3	many	TRBJ2-2	CASSQDPGQGSGELFF	TGCGCCAGCAGCCAAGATCCGGGACAGGGCTCCGGGGAGCTGTTTTTT
.	TRBV6-5	few	TRBJ1-1	CASSYGETAFF	TGTGCCAGCAGTTACGGTGAAACGGCTTTCTTT
.	TRBV11-2	many	TRBJ2-2	CASSPRAREIGELFF	TGTGCCAGCAGCCCCAGGGCCAGGGAAATCGGGGAGCTGTTTTTT
TRBD1	TRBV28	many	TRBJ2-7	CASSSRRDSTYEQYF	TGTGCCAGCAGTTCCCGACGGGACAGCACCTACGAGCAGTACTTC
TRBD2	TRBV10-3	many	TRBJ2-3	CAIRTSGGPLSSTDTQYF	TGTGCCATCAGGACTAGCGGGGGGCCGTTGTCTAGCACAGATACGCAGTATTTT